One and the same sample provided the 9 T cell receptor beta chains below, sequenced in a study of cytomegalovirus exposure and HLA in healthy donors. Both 60 Vbeta primers and 13 Jbeta primers went into the PCR. The assay was immunoSEQ multiplex PCR, and TCRdb's table has in-frame clones only and misses some. The table shows around 95,000 clones, with about 83% occurring only once. Sequencing was done on a sample of PBMCs. Source of these receptors: a female donor in good health and CMV-seropositive.

The chain links TRBV19 to TRBJ1-2, with D uncertain. From germline, CDR1 is LNHDA and CDR2 SQIVND (reference sequence). The V end was cut by 7 bases, the J end by 7 bases, with 13 bases between. The CDR3 extends over 12 amino acids. CDR3 sequence (DNA): TGTGCCAGTAACCCAACTCCTGGTGGCTACACCTTC. Amino acid sequence: CASNPTPGGYTF.

This sequence joins TRBV6-1 and TRBJ2-2, with D tentatively TRBD1 (6 bases). This CDR3 is built from 12 residues. V lost 6 bases to trimming and J lost 6 bases, with 8 bases between them. Germline-derived CDR1 and CDR2 are MNHNS and SASEGT. As DNA, the CDR3 is TGTGCCAGCAGACAGGGTCCCGGGGAGCTGTTTTTT. Its protein product is CASRQGPGELFF.

This clone was seen a few times. The genes are TRBV5-4 and TRBJ2-1; D call uncertain. Per germline, CDR1 SGHNT and CDR2 YYREEE (reference sequence). Trimming pared 10 bases from V and 5 bases from J, leaving 13 bases between. The CDR3 has 12 amino acids. CDR3 coding DNA: TGTGCCCTTGCAGATCCTGACAATGAGCAGTTCTTC. Amino acids: CALADPDNEQFF.

The genes are TRBV6-6 and TRBJ1-6; D gene ambiguous. V gave up 2 bases and J gave up 9 bases, with 5 bases separating them. Germline V gene data show CDR1 as MNHNY and CDR2 as SVGAGI (reference sequence). The CDR3 covers 12 residues. The CDR3 reads CASSYAGSPLHF. The DNA of the CDR3 is TGTGCCAGCAGTTACGCAGGTTCACCCCTCCACTTT.

This clone was detected only once. The genes are TRBV6-5 and TRBJ2-7, with 9 bases fitting TRBD1. Germline CDR1 and CDR2: MNHEY and SVGAGI. J lost 6 bases, V lost 4 bases, and 1 base had no gene match. The CDR3 is 12 amino acids. As DNA, the CDR3 is TGTGCCAGCAGTTCGACAGGGGGCGAGCAGTACTTC. Encoded protein: CASSSTGGEQYF.

This clone was seen a handful of times. The chain is built from TRBV29-1 and TRBJ1-1; D not certain. Trimming shortened V by 5 bases and J by 3 bases, and 7 bases separated the two germline ends. CDR3 length: 11 residues. Germline-derived CDR1 and CDR2 are SQVTM and ANQGSEA. The CDR3 is CSVRGDTEAFF. CDR3 nucleotides: TGCAGCGTTAGAGGAGACACTGAAGCTTTCTTT.

The chain combines TRBV6-1 with TRBJ1-1; 8 nucleotides match TRBD1. Unmatched junction bases numbered 6, after V lost 6 bases and J lost 6 bases. Germline assignment: CDR1 MNHNS and CDR2 SASEGT. The CDR3 consists of 13 residues. The chain's CDR3 is CASRRQGRPEAFF. CDR3 coding DNA: TGTGCCAGCAGGCGACAGGGGCGGCCTGAAGCTTTCTTT.

The chain links TRBV6-5 to TRBJ2-3; TRBD1 matches 12 bases. This CDR3 spans 16 amino acids. V shed 1 base, J shed 4 bases, and the junction held 3 bases outside the gene matches. Looked up from germline, CDR1 is MNHEY and CDR2 is SVGAGI. The DNA for the CDR3 is TGTGCCAGCAGTTACTTTGGGACAGGGGGCGCAGATACGCAGTATTTT. It codes for CASSYFGTGGADTQYF.

The rearrangement joins TRBV9 to TRBJ2-3, with 10 bases matching TRBD2. There are 16 residues in the CDR3. V was clipped by 4 bases and J by 5 bases; unmatched bases: 10. Germline V gene data show CDR1 as SGDLS and CDR2 as YYNGEE. The CDR3: CASSPFWTSGLDTQYF. CDR3 coding DNA: TGTGCCAGCAGCCCCTTCTGGACTAGCGGTTTAGATACGCAGTATTTT.